The present T cell receptor (beta chain) was sequenced within a study of regulatory and conventional T cells in RAG deficiency. Germline loops: CDR1 SGHRS, CDR2 YFSETQ. This CDR3 is built from 15 residues. Trimming cost V 0 bases and J 4 bases, with 12 bases left between them. With regard to this clone: Its antigen is not identified.

General study points: RAG-deficient patients showed markedly lower Shannon entropy and higher Simpson indices than control T-cell subsets. Patient subsets had shorter CDR3s; Omenn Treg-Tconv overlap exceeded 90%.

Regulatory T cells were sorted from blood as CD4+ CD25-high CD127-low cells. TCRdb's table, derived via immunoSEQ multiplex PCR, lists solely in-frame clones and lacks some. Altogether around 29,000 clones are present, about 90% being singletons, with the ten largest covering around 0.82%. The same data also contributed to another study, on regulatory T cells. That work adds: Primers: 52 TRBV forward and 13 TRBJ reverse.

This clonotype was obtained from a human donor in good health. The specimen was Tregs sorted from blood. The chain joins TRBV5-1 to TRBJ2-3; no clear D. The CDR3: CASSLVVSAADTQYF. The CDR3 nucleotides read TGCGCCAGCAGCTTGGTAGTATCGGCAGCAGATACGCAGTATTTT. Full variable domain (remainder filled in from reference TRBV5-1 and TRBJ2-3): KAGVTQTPRYLIKTRGQQVTLSCSPISGHRSVSWYQQTPGQGLQFLFEYFSETQRNKGNFPGRFSGRQFSNSRSEMNVSTLELGDSALYLCASSLVVSAADTQYFGPGTRLTVL.